These 19 T cell receptor beta chains share one sample of origin, sequenced in a study of kidney transplant recipient with SARS-CoV-2 infection. MiXCR was run by TCRdb on the reads, yielding one entry per CDR3 protein. This table has fewer than 250,000 distinct CDR3 sequences, around 26% appearing once. This specimen was a blood sample, taken at baseline and on day 111 from a kidney transplant recipient. The receptors derive from a male patient between 25 and 40 years old who had COVID-19 and was a kidney transplant recipient. Some T cells may be supplied by the graft donor.

To note about this clonotype: A much larger clone sits a single nucleotide away, making a read error possible. This sequence joins TRBV20-1 and TRBJ1-2; TRBD1 is a possible D gene (5 bases). CDR1 is DFQATT, CDR2 SNEGSKA, per germline (reference sequence). There are 13 residues in the CDR3. V lost 8 bases to trimming and J lost 8 bases, with 21 bases between them. CDR3 DNA sequence: TGCAGTACTTATCCCCTCAGGGCCTCGGGCTACACCTTC. It is translated as CSTYPLRASGYTF.

A word on this clonotype: A much larger clone lies one base from this, so it may be a read error. The chain employs TRBV3-1 and TRBJ1-1; no clear D gene. The germline CDR1 and CDR2 sequences are LGHDT and YNNKEL (reference sequence). The CDR3 has 17 amino acids. The CDR3 sequence: CDSSAPCPISIRTEAFF. The CDR3 nucleotides read TGTGACAGCAGCGCCCCATGTCCCATTTCAATTCGCACTGAAGCTTTCTTT.

The chain links TRBV7-9 to TRBJ2-3; 15 bases fit TRBD2. V lost 7 bases to trimming and J lost 6 bases; unmatched junction nucleotides: 5. Germline CDR1 is SEHNR and CDR2 is FQNEAQ (reference sequence). The CDR3 is 15 residues long. The CDR3 region is CASTRTSGGADTQYF. Here the CDR3 DNA reads TGTGCCAGCACCCGGACTAGCGGGGGGGCGGATACGCAGTATTTT.

This clonotype was recorded many times. The rearrangement joins TRBV28 to TRBJ2-1; the D is unclear. Germline V lookup: CDR1 MDHEN, CDR2 SYDVKM. This CDR3 contains 15 residues. Trimming shortened V by 5 bases and J by 0 bases, and 11 bases separated the two germline ends. In DNA, the CDR3 is TGTGCCAGCAGTCCCCCCCGAGGCTCCTACAATGAGCAGTTCTTC. Amino acid sequence: CASSPPRGSYNEQFF.

Turning to this clonotype: A much larger clone sits a single nucleotide away, making a read error possible. The chain links TRBV20-1 to TRBJ2-1, with 10 bases identical to TRBD1. V trimming: 6 bases; J trimming: 9 bases; junction bases outside the gene matches: 11. The germline CDR1 and CDR2 sequences are DFQATT and SNEGSKA (reference sequence). The CDR3 extends over 14 amino acids. CDR3 sequence reads: CSAPGTGEASEQFF. The CDR3 nucleotides read TGCAGTGCACCGGGGACAGGGGAAGCCAGTGAGCAGTTCTTC.

Worth noting for this clonotype: A much larger clone differs from this one at a single base, so this may be a read error. The chain employs TRBV7-2 and TRBJ1-2; D unclear. The CDR3 runs 17 residues. The germline V gene has CDR1 SGHTA and CDR2 FQGNSA. V was shortened by 5 bases and J by 4 bases, with 23 bases between the two germline ends. The CDR3 spells CASSVSFRDGKAYGYTF. Written as DNA, the CDR3 is TGTGCCAGCAGCGTCAGTTTCAGAGACGGAAAGGCCTATGGCTACACCTTC.

This clonotype showed up many times. The chain links TRBV20-1 to TRBJ2-5; 7 bases are a match to TRBD2. This CDR3 comprises 12 residues. The V gene's germline CDR1 is DFQATT and CDR2 SNEGSKA (reference sequence). V lost 3 bases, J lost 6 bases, and 4 bases stayed unmatched. The CDR3 sequence: CSASRGVKTQYF. As DNA, the CDR3 is TGCAGTGCTAGTCGGGGGGTGAAGACCCAGTACTTC.

In its sample, this clonotype was seen many times. The CDR3 protein is CASRTGGPQHF. The CDR3 coding sequence is TGTGCCAGCAGGACGGGGGGTCCCCAGCATTTT. This rearrangement joins TRBV6-6 to TRBJ1-5; possible D gene TRBD1, 5 bases. Germline CDR1 reads MNHNY; CDR2 reads SVGAGI (reference sequence). The CDR3 loop spans 11 amino acids. The ends were cut back, 6 bases at V and 10 bases at J, with 10 bases in the middle.

For this clonotype: A single base separates this from a much larger clone, so it may be a read error. The chain uses TRBV5-1 and TRBJ1-3; TRBD1 might be the D (6 bases). The CDR3 length is 16 residues. CDR1 and CDR2 (germline): SGHRS, YFSETQ. Trimming shortened V by 4 bases and J by 2 bases, and 16 bases separated the two germline ends. Here the CDR3 DNA reads TGCGCCAGCAGCCCGAACGGGGGGCTCGCTGGAAACACCATATATTTT. Protein sequence: CASSPNGGLAGNTIYF. Drawing the rest from reference TRBV5-1 and TRBJ1-3, the complete variable domain is KAGVTQTPRYLIKTRGQQVTLSCSPISGHRSVSWYQQTPGQGLQFLFEYFSETQRNKGNFPGRFSGRQFSNSRSEMNVSTLELGDSALYLCASSPNGGLAGNTIYFGEGSWLTVV.

To note about this clonotype: A read error may explain this, as a much larger clone is one base away. The CDR3 is CGAETSGRIARNEQFF. Written as DNA, the CDR3 is TGCGGTGCTGAAACTAGCGGGAGGATCGCAAGGAATGAGCAGTTCTTC. The J gene is TRBJ2-1, the V gene TRBV20-1; 12 nucleotides align to TRBD2. The V gene's germline CDR1 is DFQATT and CDR2 SNEGSKA (reference sequence). The CDR3 loop spans 16 amino acids.

On this clonotype itself: This may be a read error, as it is one base from a much larger clone. V and J are TRBV6-5 and TRBJ1-2, with no clear D. Trimming pared 4 bases from V and 4 bases from J, leaving 22 bases between. Per the germline V gene, CDR1 is MNHEY and CDR2 is SVGAGI. There are 17 residues in the CDR3. The CDR3 DNA reads TGTGCCAGCAGTTGGCAGATCTCTGTGCGAAAGACCTATGGCTACACCTTC. This codes for CASSWQISVRKTYGYTF.

A remark on this clonotype: The junction departs from germline at one end; a sequencing error may be responsible. The rearrangement joins TRBV7-7 to TRBJ2-5; 9 bases fit TRBD1. The CDR3 sequence is 15 residues long. Germline V gene data show CDR1 as SSHAT and CDR2 as FNYEAQ (reference sequence). CDR3 protein: CAGSLGQGRQETQYF. DNA for the CDR3: TGTGCCGGCAGCTTAGGACAGGGGCGTCAAGAGACCCAGTACTTC.

This chain links TRBV7-8 with TRBJ1-1, with D maybe TRBD1 (5 bases). There are 15 residues in the CDR3. CDR1 SGHVS and CDR2 FQNEAQ come from the germline V gene. Trimming pared 1 base from V and 7 bases from J, leaving 16 bases between. In DNA form, the CDR3 reads TGTGCCAGCAGCTTAGTTGCACGAGGGGAGGGTGAAGCTTTCTTT. As protein: CASSLVARGEGEAFF.

In the case of this clonotype: A read error may be the cause here, since a much bigger clone is one base away. The chain uses TRBV29-1 and TRBJ2-5; TRBD2 aligns across 7 bases. V shed 2 bases, J shed 11 bases, and the junction held 14 bases outside the gene matches. CDR3 length: 14 amino acids. CDR1 and CDR2 from the germline V gene are SQVTM and ANQGSEA. CDR3 residues: CSVEQGGSEGRQYF. The CDR3 bases are TGCAGCGTTGAACAGGGAGGGAGCGAGGGAAGGCAGTACTTC.

This clonotype was recorded a few times. A read error is possible here, since a much larger clone lies one base away. J is TRBJ1-2 and V is TRBV12-2. TRBV12-2 is given as a pseudogene. There are 17 residues in the CDR3. In nucleotides, the CDR3 is TGTGCAAGTCGCCGTACAGAGACTCCACGAAGGACCTATGGCTACACCTTC. Translated: CASRRTETPRRTYGYTF.

This clonotype has only a few counts. V gene TRBV28 combines with J gene TRBJ1-2; TRBD1 matches 7 bases. Germline-derived CDR1 and CDR2 are MDHEN and SYDVKM. The V gene end was trimmed by 5 bases and the J gene end by 8 bases; junction bases not matched to a gene: 8. The CDR3 has 13 amino acids. The CDR3 DNA reads TGTGCCAGCAGTCGCGAGGGGGCGCGAGGCTACACCTTC. It encodes CASSREGARGYTF.

A note on this clonotype: This may be a read error, as it is one base from a much larger clone. CDR3: CASSNCEELGKTYGHTF. CDR3 nucleotides: TGTGCCAGCAGTAATTGTGAAGAACTGGGAAAGACCTATGGCCACACCTTC. The chain employs TRBV25-1 and TRBJ1-2; D is undetermined. Germline V gene sequence: CDR1 MGHDK, CDR2 SYGVNS. The CDR3 length is 17 residues.

The gene calls are TRBV19 and TRBJ1-5; D may be TRBD1 (6 bases). The CDR3 runs 17 residues. Trimming left V 4 bases short and J 2 bases short, with 18 bases between. The germline CDR1 and CDR2 sequences are LNHDA and SQIVND (reference sequence). The CDR3 loop reads CASSKERGAEGNQPQHF. CDR3 nucleotides: TGTGCCAGTAGTAAGGAGAGGGGGGCAGAAGGCAATCAGCCCCAGCATTTT.

A word on this clonotype: Relative to the germline gene, one junction end is altered; a read error may explain this. The chain joins TRBV28 to TRBJ1-2; D possibly corresponds to TRBD1 (5 bases). Germline V CDR1 and CDR2: MDHEN, SYDVKM. The CDR3 length is 15 residues. CDR3 sequence: CAGSPNRSPLYGYTF. CDR3 sequence (DNA): TGTGCCGGCAGTCCAAACAGGTCCCCCCTCTATGGCTACACCTTC.